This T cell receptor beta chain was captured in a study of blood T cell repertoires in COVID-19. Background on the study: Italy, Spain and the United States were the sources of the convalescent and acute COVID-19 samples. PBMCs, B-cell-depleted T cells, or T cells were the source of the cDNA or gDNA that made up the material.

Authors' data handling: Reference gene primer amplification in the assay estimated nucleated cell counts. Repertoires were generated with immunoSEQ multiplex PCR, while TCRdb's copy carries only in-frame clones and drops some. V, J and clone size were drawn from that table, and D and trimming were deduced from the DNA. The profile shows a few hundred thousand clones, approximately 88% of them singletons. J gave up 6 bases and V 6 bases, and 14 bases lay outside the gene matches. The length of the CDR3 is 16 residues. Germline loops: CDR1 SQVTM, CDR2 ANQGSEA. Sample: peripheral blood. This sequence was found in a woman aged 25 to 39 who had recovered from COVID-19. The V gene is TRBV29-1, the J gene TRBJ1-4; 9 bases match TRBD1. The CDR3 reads CSVFATGGEGYEKLFF. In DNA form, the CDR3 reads TGCAGCGTCTTCGCGACAGGGGGAGAAGGGTATGAAAAACTGTTTTTT.